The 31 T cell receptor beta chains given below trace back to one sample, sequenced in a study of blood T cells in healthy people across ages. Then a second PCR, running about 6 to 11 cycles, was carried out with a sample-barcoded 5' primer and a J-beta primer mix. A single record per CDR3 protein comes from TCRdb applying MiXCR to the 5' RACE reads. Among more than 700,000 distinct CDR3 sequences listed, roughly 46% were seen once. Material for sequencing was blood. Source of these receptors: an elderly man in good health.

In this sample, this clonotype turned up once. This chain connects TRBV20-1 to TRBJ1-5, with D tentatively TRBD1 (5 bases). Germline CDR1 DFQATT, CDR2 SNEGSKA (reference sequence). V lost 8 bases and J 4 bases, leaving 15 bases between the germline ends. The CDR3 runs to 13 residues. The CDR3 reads CSTIVGDNQPQHF. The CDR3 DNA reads TGCAGTACTATAGTAGGGGATAATCAGCCCCAGCATTTT.

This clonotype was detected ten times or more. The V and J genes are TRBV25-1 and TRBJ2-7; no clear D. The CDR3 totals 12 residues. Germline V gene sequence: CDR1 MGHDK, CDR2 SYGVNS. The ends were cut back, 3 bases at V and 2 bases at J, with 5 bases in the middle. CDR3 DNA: TGTGCCAGCAGTGACCAGCCCTACGAGCAGTACTTC. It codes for CASSDQPYEQYF.

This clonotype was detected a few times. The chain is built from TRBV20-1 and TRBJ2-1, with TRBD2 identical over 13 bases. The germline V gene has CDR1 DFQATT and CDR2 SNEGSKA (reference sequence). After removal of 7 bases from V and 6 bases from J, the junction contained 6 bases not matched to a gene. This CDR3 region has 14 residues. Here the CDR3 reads CSVETSGRFNEQFF. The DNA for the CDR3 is TGCAGTGTCGAGACTAGCGGGAGGTTCAATGAGCAGTTCTTC.

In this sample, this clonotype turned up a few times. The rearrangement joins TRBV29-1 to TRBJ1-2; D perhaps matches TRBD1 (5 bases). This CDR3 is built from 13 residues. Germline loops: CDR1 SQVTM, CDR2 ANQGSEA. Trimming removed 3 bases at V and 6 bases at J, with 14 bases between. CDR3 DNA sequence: TGCAGCGTTGACGCATTTCGGGGACATGGCTACACCTTC. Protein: CSVDAFRGHGYTF.

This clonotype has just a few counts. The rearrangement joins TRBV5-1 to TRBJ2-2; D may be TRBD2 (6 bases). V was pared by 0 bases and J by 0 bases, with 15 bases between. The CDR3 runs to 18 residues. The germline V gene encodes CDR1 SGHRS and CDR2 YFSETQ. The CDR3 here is CASSLAEGTISNTGELFF. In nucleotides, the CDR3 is TGCGCCAGCAGCTTGGCGGAGGGGACCATTTCGAACACCGGGGAGCTGTTTTTT.

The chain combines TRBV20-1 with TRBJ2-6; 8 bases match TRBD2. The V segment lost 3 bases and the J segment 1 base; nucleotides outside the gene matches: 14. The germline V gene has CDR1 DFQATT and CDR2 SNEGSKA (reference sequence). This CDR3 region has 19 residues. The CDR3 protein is CSASGGERGFQSGANVLTF. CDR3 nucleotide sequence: TGCAGTGCTAGTGGTGGAGAGCGGGGGTTTCAGTCTGGGGCCAACGTCCTGACTTTC.

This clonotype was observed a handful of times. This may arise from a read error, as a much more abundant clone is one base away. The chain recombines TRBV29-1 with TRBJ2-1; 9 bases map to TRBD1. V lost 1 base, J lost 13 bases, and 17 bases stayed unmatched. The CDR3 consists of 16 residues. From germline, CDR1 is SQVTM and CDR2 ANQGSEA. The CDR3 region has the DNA TGCAGCGTTGAAGTGAGCGGGACAGGGAGTCGGGAGACCCAGTTCTTC. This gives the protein CSVEVSGTGSRETQFF.

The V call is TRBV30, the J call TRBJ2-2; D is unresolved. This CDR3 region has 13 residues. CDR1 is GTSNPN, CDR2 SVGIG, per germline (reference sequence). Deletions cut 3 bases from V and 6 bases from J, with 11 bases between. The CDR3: CAWSPVLAGELFF. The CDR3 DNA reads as TGTGCCTGGAGCCCCGTACTCGCCGGGGAGCTGTTTTTT.

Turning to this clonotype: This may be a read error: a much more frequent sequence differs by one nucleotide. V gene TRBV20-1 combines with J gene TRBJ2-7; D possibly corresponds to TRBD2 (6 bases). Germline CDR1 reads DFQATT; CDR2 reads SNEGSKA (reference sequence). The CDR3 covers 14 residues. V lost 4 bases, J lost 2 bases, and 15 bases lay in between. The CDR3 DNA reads TGCAGTGCTATTGTGGGAGGTCATGCCTACGAGCAGTACTTC. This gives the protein CSAIVGGHAYEQYF.

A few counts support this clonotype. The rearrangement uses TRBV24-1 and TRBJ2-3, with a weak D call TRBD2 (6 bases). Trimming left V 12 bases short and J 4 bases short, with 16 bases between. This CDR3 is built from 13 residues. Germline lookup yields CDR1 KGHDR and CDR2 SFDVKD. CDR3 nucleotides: TGTGCCGCGAATTCGGGGGAGGCAGATACGCAGTATTTT. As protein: CAANSGEADTQYF.

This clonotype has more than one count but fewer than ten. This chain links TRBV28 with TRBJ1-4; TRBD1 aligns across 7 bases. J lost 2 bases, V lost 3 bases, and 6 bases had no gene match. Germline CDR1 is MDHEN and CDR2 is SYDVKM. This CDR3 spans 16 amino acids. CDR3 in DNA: TGTGCCAGCAGTTTGAACCTAGGGGGCACTAATGAAAAACTGTTTTTT. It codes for CASSLNLGGTNEKLFF.

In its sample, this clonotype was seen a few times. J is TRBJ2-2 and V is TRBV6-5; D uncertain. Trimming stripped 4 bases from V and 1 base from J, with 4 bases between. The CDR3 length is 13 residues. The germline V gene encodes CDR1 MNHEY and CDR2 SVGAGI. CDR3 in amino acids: CASSSRNTGELFF. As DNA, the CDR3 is TGTGCCAGCAGTTCCAGGAACACCGGGGAGCTGTTTTTT.

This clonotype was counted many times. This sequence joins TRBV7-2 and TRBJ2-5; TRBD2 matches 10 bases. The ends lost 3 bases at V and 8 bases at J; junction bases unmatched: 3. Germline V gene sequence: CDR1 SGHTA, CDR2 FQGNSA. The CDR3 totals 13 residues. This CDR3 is CASSLTSGPTQYF. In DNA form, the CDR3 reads TGTGCCAGCAGCTTGACTAGCGGGCCTACCCAGTACTTC. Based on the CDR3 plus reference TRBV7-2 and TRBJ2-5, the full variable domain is GAGVSQSPSNKVTEKGKDVELRCDPISGHTALYWYRQSLGQGLEFLIYFQGNSAPDKSGLPSDRFSAERTGGSVSTLTIQRTQQEDSAVYLCASSLTSGPTQYFGPGTRLLVL.

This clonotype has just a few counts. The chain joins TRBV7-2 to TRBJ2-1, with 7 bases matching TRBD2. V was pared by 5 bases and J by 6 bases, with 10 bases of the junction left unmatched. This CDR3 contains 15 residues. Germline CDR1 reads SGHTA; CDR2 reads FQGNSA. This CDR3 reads CASSPTSAPPNEQFF. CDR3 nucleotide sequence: TGTGCCAGCAGCCCTACTAGCGCCCCACCCAATGAGCAGTTCTTC.

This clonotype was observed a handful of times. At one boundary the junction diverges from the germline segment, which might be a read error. The CDR3 sequence is CASGQDAGQVTQYF. The CDR3 nucleotides are TGTGCCAGCGGCCAAGATGCGGGTCAGGTGACCCAGTACTTC. This chain links TRBV4-2 with TRBJ2-7; tentative D call: TRBD2 (5 bases). The end of the DNA is better explained by TRBJ2-5, so the J call may be wrong. Germline V CDR1 and CDR2: LGHNA, YNFKEQ. There are 14 residues in the CDR3.

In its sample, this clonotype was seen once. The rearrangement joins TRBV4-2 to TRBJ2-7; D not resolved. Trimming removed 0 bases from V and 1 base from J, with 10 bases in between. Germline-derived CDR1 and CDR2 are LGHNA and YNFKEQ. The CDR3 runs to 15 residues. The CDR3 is CASSQDSTRSYEQYF. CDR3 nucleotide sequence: TGTGCCAGCAGCCAAGATTCGACACGATCCTACGAGCAGTACTTC.

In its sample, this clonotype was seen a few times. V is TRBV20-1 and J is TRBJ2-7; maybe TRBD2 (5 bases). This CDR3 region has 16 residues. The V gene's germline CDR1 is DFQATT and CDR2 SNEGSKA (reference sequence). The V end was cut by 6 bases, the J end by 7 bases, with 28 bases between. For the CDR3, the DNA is TGCAGTGCCAGTGGGAAAAGAGGGAGTGTGTCCAATGAGCAGTACTTC. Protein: CSASGKRGSVSNEQYF.

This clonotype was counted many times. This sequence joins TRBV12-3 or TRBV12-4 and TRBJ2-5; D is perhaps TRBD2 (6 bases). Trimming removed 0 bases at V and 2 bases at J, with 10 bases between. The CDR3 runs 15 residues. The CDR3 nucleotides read TGTGCCAGCAGTTTAGCTCCCGGGGGTCAAGAGACCCAGTACTTC. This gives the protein CASSLAPGGQETQYF.

CDR3 loop: CAISESDSDNEQFF. The DNA for the CDR3 is TGTGCCATCAGTGAGTCGGATAGCGACAATGAGCAGTTCTTC. V gene TRBV10-3 combines with J gene TRBJ2-1, with a tentative D call TRBD2 (5 bases). Trimming cost V 0 bases and J 5 bases, with 8 bases left between them. Germline V gives CDR1 ENHRY, CDR2 SYGVKD. The CDR3 covers 14 residues.

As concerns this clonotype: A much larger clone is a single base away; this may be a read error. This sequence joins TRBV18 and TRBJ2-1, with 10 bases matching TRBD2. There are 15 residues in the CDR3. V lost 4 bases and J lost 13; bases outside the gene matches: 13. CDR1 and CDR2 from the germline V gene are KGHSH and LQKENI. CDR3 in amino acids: CASSLGTSAEETQFF. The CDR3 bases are TGTGCCAGCTCACTTGGGACTAGCGCAGAAGAGACCCAGTTCTTC.

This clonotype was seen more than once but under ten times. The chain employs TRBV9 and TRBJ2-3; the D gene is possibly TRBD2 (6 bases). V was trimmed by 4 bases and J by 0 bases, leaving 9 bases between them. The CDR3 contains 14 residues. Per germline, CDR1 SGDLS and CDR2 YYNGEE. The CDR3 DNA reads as TGTGCCAGCAGCTGGAGGGACAGCACAGATACGCAGTATTTT. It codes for CASSWRDSTDTQYF. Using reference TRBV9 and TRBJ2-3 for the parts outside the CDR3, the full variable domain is DSGVTQTPKHLITATGQRVTLRCSPRSGDLSVYWYQQSLDQGLQFLIQYYNGEERAKGNILERFSAQQFPDLHSELNLSSLELGDSALYFCASSWRDSTDTQYFGPGTRLTVL.

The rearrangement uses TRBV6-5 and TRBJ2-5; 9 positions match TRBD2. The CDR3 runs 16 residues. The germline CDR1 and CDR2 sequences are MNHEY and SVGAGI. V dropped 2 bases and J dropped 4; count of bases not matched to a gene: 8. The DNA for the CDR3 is TGTGCCAGCAGTTACACCCGGGGCGGGAGGGGAGAGACCCAGTACTTC. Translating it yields CASSYTRGGRGETQYF.

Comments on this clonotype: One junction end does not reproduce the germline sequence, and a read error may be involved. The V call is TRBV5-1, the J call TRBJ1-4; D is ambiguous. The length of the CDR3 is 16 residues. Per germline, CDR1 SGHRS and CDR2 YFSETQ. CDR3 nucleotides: TGCGCCAGCAGCTATGAAGGCCAAGCAACTAATGAAGAACTGTTTTTT. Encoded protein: CASSYEGQATNEELFF.

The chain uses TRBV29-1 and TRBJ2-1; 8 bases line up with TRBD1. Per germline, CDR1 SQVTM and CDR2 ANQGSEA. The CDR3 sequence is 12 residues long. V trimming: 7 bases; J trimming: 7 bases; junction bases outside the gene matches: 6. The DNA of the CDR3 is TGCAGCGCCAGGACAGGGCGAAATGAGCAGTTCTTC. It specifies CSARTGRNEQFF.

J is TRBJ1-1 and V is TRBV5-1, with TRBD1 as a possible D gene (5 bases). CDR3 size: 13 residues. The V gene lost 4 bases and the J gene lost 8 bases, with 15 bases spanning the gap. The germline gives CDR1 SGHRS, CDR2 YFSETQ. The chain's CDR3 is CASSLTQRTEAFF. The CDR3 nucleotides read TGCGCCAGCAGCCTGACCCAGAGGACAGAAGCTTTCTTT.

CDR3 loop: CASSFSGGSYNEQYF. CDR3 DNA: TGTGCCAGCAGCTTTAGCGGGGGCTCGTACAATGAGCAGTACTTC. The V and J genes are TRBV11-1 and TRBJ2-7; 9 positions match TRBD2. Germline loops: CDR1 SGHAT, CDR2 FQDESV (reference sequence). The CDR3 spans 15 residues. The V gene end was trimmed by 3 bases and the J gene end by 7 bases; junction bases not matched to a gene: 10.

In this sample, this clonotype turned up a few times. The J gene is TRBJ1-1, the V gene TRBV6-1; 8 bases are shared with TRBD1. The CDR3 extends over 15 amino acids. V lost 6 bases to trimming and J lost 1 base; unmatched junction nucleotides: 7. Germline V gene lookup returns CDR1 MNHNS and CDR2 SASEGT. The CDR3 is CASRPGTGQNTEAFF. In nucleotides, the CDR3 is TGTGCCAGCAGACCCGGGACAGGCCAGAACACTGAAGCTTTCTTT.

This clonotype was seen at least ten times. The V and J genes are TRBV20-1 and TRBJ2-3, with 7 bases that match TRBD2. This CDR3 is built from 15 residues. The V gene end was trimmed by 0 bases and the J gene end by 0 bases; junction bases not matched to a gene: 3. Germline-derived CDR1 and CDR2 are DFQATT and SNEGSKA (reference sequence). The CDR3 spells CSARDLAVSTDTQYF. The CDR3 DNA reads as TGCAGTGCTAGAGATCTAGCGGTTAGCACAGATACGCAGTATTTT.

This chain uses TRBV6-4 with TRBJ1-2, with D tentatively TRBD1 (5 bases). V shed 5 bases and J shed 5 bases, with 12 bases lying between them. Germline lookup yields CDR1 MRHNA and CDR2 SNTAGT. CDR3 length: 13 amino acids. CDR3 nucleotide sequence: TGTGCCAGCAGTACGGAGGCAGGGTATGGCTACACCTTC. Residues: CASSTEAGYGYTF.

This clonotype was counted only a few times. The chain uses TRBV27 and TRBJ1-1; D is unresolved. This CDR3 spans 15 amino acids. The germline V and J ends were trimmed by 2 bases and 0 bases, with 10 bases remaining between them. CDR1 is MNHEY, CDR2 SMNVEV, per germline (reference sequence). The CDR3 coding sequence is TGTGCCAGCAGTTTAGATCGTCTCCTGAACACTGAAGCTTTCTTT. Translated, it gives CASSLDRLLNTEAFF.

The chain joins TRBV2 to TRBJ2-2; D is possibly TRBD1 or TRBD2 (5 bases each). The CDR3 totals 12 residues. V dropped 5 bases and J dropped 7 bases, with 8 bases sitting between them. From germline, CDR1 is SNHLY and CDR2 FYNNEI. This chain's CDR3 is CASSRDGGELFF. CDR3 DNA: TGTGCCAGCAGTCGGGACGGCGGGGAGCTGTTTTTT.